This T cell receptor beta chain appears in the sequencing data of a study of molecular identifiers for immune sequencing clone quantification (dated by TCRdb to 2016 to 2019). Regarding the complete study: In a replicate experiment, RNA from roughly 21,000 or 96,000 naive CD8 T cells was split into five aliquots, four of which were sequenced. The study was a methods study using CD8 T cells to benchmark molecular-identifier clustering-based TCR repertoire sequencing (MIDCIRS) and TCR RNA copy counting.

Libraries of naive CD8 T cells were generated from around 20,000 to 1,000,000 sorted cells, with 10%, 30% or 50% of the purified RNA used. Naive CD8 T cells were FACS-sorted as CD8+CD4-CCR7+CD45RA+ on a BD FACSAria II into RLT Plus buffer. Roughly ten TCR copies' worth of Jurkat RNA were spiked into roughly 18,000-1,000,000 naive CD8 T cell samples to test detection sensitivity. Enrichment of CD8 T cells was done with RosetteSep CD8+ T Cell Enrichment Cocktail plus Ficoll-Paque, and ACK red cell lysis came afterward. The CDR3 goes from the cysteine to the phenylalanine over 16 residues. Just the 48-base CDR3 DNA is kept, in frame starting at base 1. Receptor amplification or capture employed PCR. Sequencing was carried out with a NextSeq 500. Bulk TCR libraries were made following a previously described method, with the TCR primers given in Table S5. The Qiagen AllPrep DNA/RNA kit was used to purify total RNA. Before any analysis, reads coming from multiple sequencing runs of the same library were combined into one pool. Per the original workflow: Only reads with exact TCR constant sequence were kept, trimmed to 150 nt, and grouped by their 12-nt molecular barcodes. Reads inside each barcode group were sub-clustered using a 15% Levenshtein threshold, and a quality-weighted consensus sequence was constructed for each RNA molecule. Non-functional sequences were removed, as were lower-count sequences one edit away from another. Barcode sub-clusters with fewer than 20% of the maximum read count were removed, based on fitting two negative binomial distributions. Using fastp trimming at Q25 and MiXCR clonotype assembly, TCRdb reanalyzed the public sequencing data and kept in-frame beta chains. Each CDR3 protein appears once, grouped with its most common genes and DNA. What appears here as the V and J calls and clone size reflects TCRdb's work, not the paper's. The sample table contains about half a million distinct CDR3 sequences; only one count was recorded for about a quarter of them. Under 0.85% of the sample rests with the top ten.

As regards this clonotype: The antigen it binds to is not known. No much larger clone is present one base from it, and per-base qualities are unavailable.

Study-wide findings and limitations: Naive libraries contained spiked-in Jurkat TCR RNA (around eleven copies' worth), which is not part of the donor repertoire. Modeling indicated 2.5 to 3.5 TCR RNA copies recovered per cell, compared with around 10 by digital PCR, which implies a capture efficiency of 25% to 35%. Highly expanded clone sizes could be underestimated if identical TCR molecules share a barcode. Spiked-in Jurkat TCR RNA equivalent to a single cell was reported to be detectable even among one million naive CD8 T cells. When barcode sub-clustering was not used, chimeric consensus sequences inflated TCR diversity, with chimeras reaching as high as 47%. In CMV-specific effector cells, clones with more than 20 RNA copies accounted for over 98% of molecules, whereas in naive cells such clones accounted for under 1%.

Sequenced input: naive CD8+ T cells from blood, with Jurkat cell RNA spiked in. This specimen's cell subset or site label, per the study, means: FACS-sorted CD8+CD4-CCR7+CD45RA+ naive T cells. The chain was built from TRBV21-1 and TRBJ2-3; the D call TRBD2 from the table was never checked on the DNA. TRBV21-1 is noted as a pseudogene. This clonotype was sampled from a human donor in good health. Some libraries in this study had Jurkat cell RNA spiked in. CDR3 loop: CASSKSGPNLTDTQYF. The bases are TGTGCCAGCAGCAAATCGGGGCCGAATCTCACAGATACGCAGTATTTT.